This TCR beta chain was recorded in a study of type 1 regulatory T cells. Turning to this clonotype: Its antigen is undetermined.

TCRdb independently ran MiXCR on the reads; one entry per CDR3 protein. The sample yields tens of thousands of distinct CDR3 sequences, 55% to 65% seen once. J was trimmed by 4 bases and V by 3 bases; bases with no gene match: 6. The CDR3 has 16 amino acids. CDR1 is KGHSH, CDR2 LQKENI, per germline. The chain combines TRBV18 with TRBJ1-2; TRBD1 agrees at 12 bases. Sequencing used cultured non-Tr1 T cells, either the whole culture or a sorted T cell fraction (not recorded which). The source is a human donor in good health. The CDR3 here is CASSPGQGARIYGYTF. CDR3 coding DNA: TGTGCCAGCTCACCGGGACAGGGGGCCCGAATCTATGGCTACACCTTC.